This T cell receptor (beta chain) was recorded in a study of siplizumab effects on memory and regulatory T cells. Broader study findings: Mapping to unstimulated subsets was achieved for only a minor fraction of alloreactive clones. Greater diversity than memory cells seemed evident in naive T cells, which also appeared to be major alloresponse contributors. Naive or memory phenotype assignment was not possible for roughly 75-96% of proliferating CD4+ or CD8+ clones. Controls had 26.9% Treg-derived mappable alloreactive CD4+ clones on average, versus around 62% with siplizumab.

Points on this clone: Its antigen is still unknown.

The method was immunoSEQ multiplex PCR; TCRdb's version includes in-frame clones alone and lacks a portion of them. The table shows some 97,000 clones, with 92% occurring only once. The CDR3 has 15 amino acids. Trimming removed 0 bases from V and 5 bases from J; junction bases left unmatched: 3. The germline CDR1 and CDR2 sequences are WNHNN and SYGVQD (reference sequence). This sequence originates from a human donor in good health. Input material: Tregs sorted from blood. The chain links TRBV10-1 to TRBJ2-5, with TRBD2 matching 10 bases. As DNA, the CDR3 is TGCGCCAGCAGTGAGTCGCCTAGCGGGAGTGAGACCCAGTACTTC. As protein: CASSESPSGSETQYF.